A single sample is the source of the 8 T cell receptor beta chains below, sequenced in a study of OX40 agonist ivuxolimab in advanced cancers. The data were produced by immunoSEQ multiplex PCR, yet TCRdb's version contains in-frame clones alone and is incomplete. The repertoire holds about 33,000 clones, with about 85% as singletons. Sample: CD4+ or CD8+ T cells sorted from blood, taken in a trial of the OX40 agonist ivuxolimab. These receptor sequences come from an adult with an advanced solid tumor such as melanoma, head and neck, liver or kidney cancer.

V and J are TRBV6-1 and TRBJ2-1, with unresolved D. The CDR3 length is 13 residues. The ends were cut back, 6 bases at V and 10 bases at J, with 16 bases in the middle. CDR1 is MNHNS and CDR2 is SASEGT in the germline V gene. CDR3 in amino acids: CASRLIKEREQFF. CDR3 bases: TGTGCCAGCAGGTTGATAAAGGAAAGGGAGCAGTTCTTC.

This chain uses TRBV7-3 with TRBJ2-1; 7 nucleotides match TRBD2. The germline V gene has CDR1 SGHTA and CDR2 FQGTGA. The CDR3 sequence is 17 residues long. V was pared by 2 bases and J by 1 base, with 8 bases of the junction left unmatched. CDR3 loop: CASSLSPGGGSYNEQFF. The DNA for the CDR3 is TGTGCCAGCAGCTTATCCCCTGGGGGAGGGTCCTACAATGAGCAGTTCTTC.

This clone appeared once. This chain links TRBV5-1 with TRBJ2-2, with D hard to call. The germline V gene has CDR1 SGHRS and CDR2 YFSETQ. Trimming stripped 4 bases from V and 7 bases from J, with 17 bases between. The CDR3 loop spans 15 amino acids. This CDR3 reads CASSVEKQVNGELFF. DNA for the CDR3: TGCGCCAGCAGCGTAGAGAAACAAGTTAACGGGGAGCTGTTTTTT. Supplemented by reference TRBV5-1 and TRBJ2-2, the full variable domain reads KAGVTQTPRYLIKTRGQQVTLSCSPISGHRSVSWYQQTPGQGLQFLFEYFSETQRNKGNFPGRFSGRQFSNSRSEMNVSTLELGDSALYLCASSVEKQVNGELFFGEGSRLTVL.

This clone was seen a single time. V and J are TRBV10-3 and TRBJ2-2; 8 bases fit TRBD1. Germline CDR1 ENHRY, CDR2 SYGVKD. V was clipped by 11 bases and J by 4 bases; unmatched bases: 9. CDR3 length: 14 amino acids. The CDR3 nucleotides are TGTGCCCTCGGGGGACAGGTGGGCACCGGGGAGCTGTTTTTT. Its translation: CALGGQVGTGELFF.

The rearrangement joins TRBV5-1 to TRBJ2-3; D is unclear. The CDR3 is made up of 13 amino acids. CDR1 SGHRS and CDR2 YFSETQ come from the germline V gene. Trimming pared 3 bases from V and 6 bases from J, leaving 11 bases between. CDR3 coding DNA: TGCGCCAGCAGCTACACGACCGCCGATACGCAGTATTTT. Protein sequence: CASSYTTADTQYF.

The V call is TRBV28, the J call TRBJ2-3; possibly TRBD2 for D (6 bases). Germline CDR1 is MDHEN and CDR2 is SYDVKM. The V gene lost 6 bases and the J gene lost 2 bases, with 12 bases spanning the gap. This CDR3 has 14 residues. The CDR3 sequence is CASRLGGNTDTQYF. CDR3 bases: TGTGCCAGCAGACTTGGGGGGAACACAGATACGCAGTATTTT.

The chain couples TRBV6-5 to TRBJ1-6, with D possibly matching TRBD1 (6 bases). Germline V CDR1 and CDR2: MNHEY, SVGAGI. The CDR3 loop spans 14 amino acids. The V gene lost 7 bases and the J gene lost 7 bases, with 14 bases spanning the gap. The CDR3 bases are TGTGCCAGCAAATGGGGGCGAGAAAATTCACCCCTCCACTTT. Translated, it gives CASKWGRENSPLHF.

V and J are TRBV27 and TRBJ2-7; possibly TRBD1 for D (6 bases). Per the germline V gene, CDR1 is MNHEY and CDR2 is SMNVEV (reference sequence). The length of the CDR3 is 15 residues. Trimming shortened V by 6 bases and J by 0 bases, and 15 bases separated the two germline ends. In DNA form, the CDR3 reads TGTGCCAGCAGCCCGGGACATAGACCCTCCTACGAGCAGTACTTC. Translated, it gives CASSPGHRPSYEQYF.